The next 8 T cell receptor beta chains were all read from a single sample in a study of shared clonotypes between healthy human individuals (dated by TCRdb to 2020 to 2021). The library was prepared using the immunoSEQ multiplex PCR assay. TCRdb limited this immuneACCESS table to in-frame rearrangements with V and J called. A share of clones is missing; checked studies link under half to unresolved V genes, and the rest is unexplained. In all, the sample holds some 2,100,000 clones, and 85% to 95% of those were seen once. The top ten constitute around 1.7% of the sample. CD8 naive samples consisted of CD45RO-negative cells that were positively selected for CCR7, yielding a CD45RA+CCR7+ population without TemRA cells. Sequencing input: naive CD8+ T cells from PBMCs. The cell subset or site label, as the study defines it: CD45RA+CCR7+. The receptor source for this set is a man between 18 and 35 years old in good health. Some clones in this sample may be carry-over from other donors' samples.

The chain couples TRBV27 to TRBJ2-1, with 8 bases fitting TRBD2. V was pared by 5 bases and J by 6 bases, with 6 bases of the junction left unmatched. CDR3 length: 14 residues. Germline assignment: CDR1 MNHEY and CDR2 SMNVEV (reference sequence). CDR3 in amino acids: CASSTSGTSNEQFF. The DNA for the CDR3 is TGTGCCAGCAGTACTTCCGGGACTAGCAATGAGCAGTTCTTC.

Written as DNA, the CDR3 is TGTGCCAGCTCTTTGGAGGGGCTGTTCGCAGATACGCAGTATTTT. Translation: CASSLEGLFADTQYF. V is TRBV7-3 and J is TRBJ2-3; possible D gene TRBD2, 6 bases. CDR3 length: 15 amino acids. Germline values: CDR1 SGHTA, CDR2 FQGTGA. V was shortened by 8 bases and J by 4 bases, with 19 bases between the two germline ends.

Notes on this clone: Other DNA sequences in this specimen translate into the identical CDR3. The J gene is TRBJ2-7, the V gene TRBV28; D call uncertain. V shed 6 bases and J shed 4 bases, with 10 bases lying between them. The CDR3 totals 12 residues. Germline V gene sequence: CDR1 MDHEN, CDR2 SYDVKM. CDR3 nucleotide sequence: TGTGCCAGCAGCCTTACTACTTACGAGCAGTACTTC. Amino acid sequence: CASSLTTYEQYF.

The chain recombines TRBV7-2 with TRBJ2-1, with 11 bases that match TRBD2. V was pared by 5 bases and J by 0 bases, with 3 bases of the junction left unmatched. Germline CDR1 reads SGHTA; CDR2 reads FQGNSA. This CDR3 comprises 16 residues. CDR3 sequence reads: CASSETSGNSYNEQFF. DNA of the CDR3: TGTGCCAGCAGCGAGACTAGCGGGAACTCCTACAATGAGCAGTTCTTC.

Concerning this clone itself: The same CDR3 is also encoded by other DNA sequences in this sample. This rearrangement joins TRBV9 to TRBJ1-5; D remains ambiguous. There are 15 residues in the CDR3. Germline CDR1 and CDR2: SGDLS and YYNGEE. V lost 1 base and J 1 base, leaving 9 bases between the germline ends. As DNA, the CDR3 is TGTGCCAGCAGCGTAAGCCCCACCAGCAATCAGCCCCAGCATTTT. This translates into CASSVSPTSNQPQHF.

The V and J genes are TRBV27 and TRBJ1-2; perhaps TRBD1 as D (6 bases). There are 16 residues in the CDR3. V lost 1 base to trimming and J lost 2 bases, with 14 bases between them. CDR1 is MNHEY and CDR2 is SMNVEV in the germline V gene (reference sequence). The CDR3 DNA is TGTGCCAGCAGTTTATTGACGGGGGGCGCAAACTATGGCTACACCTTC. Its protein product is CASSLLTGGANYGYTF.

CDR3 residues: CAGRRGTGELFF. CDR3 bases: TGTGCCGGCCGACGGGGGACCGGGGAGCTGTTTTTT. J is TRBJ2-2 and V is TRBV28, with D tentatively TRBD2 (6 bases). Trimming shortened V by 11 bases and J by 5 bases, and 12 bases separated the two germline ends. Germline V gene lookup returns CDR1 MDHEN and CDR2 SYDVKM. The CDR3 is made up of 12 amino acids.

The chain joins TRBV25-1 to TRBJ1-1; a possible D gene is TRBD1 (6 bases). CDR3 size: 15 residues. V was shortened by 0 bases and J by 2 bases, with 10 bases between the two germline ends. From germline, CDR1 is MGHDK and CDR2 SYGVNS. DNA for the CDR3: TGTGCCAGCAGTGAATATCGGACAGCAAACACTGAAGCTTTCTTT. This translates into CASSEYRTANTEAFF.